These T cell receptor beta chains were read from a single sample in a study of T cell changes during pregnancy in multiple sclerosis. Sequenced by immunoSEQ multiplex PCR; TCRdb stores in-frame clones only, minus some. In the table there are approximately 110,000 clones, 91% of which are singletons. The source material was peripheral blood, sampled after pregnancy. These receptors were obtained from a female donor with multiple sclerosis, enrolled in a pregnancy study. Both conserved end residues are part of each CDR3. The order of the fields is D gene, V gene, J gene, CDR3 length, clone size, CDR3 protein, CDR3 DNA. D genes are given only for firm matches. Not all rows give a size; the values are once, few, many and, for expanded clones, a class.

>.|TRBV4-2|TRBJ1-6|17|.
CASSQGVGGQYNSPLHF
TGTGCCAGCAGCCAAGGCGTGGGGGGGCAGTATAATTCACCCCTCCACTTT
>TRBD1|TRBV9|TRBJ1-1|14|.
CASGVTGDETEAFF
TGTGCCAGCGGAGTGACAGGGGACGAGACTGAAGCTTTCTTT
>TRBD1|TRBV27|TRBJ1-4|14|.
CASSLQGAMEKLFF
TGTGCCAGCAGTTTACAGGGGGCTATGGAAAAACTGTTTTTT
>.|TRBV27|TRBJ1-4|14|.
CASSLSPPGEKLFF
TGTGCCAGCAGTTTGTCCCCCCCCGGGGAAAAACTGTTTTTT
>.|TRBV11-2|TRBJ2-7|13|.
CASSPLEDYEQYF
TGTGCCAGCAGCCCGCTTGAGGATTACGAGCAGTACTTC
>TRBD2|TRBV2|TRBJ2-1|15|.
CASSEGTSGVNEQFF
TGTGCCAGCAGTGAAGGGACTAGCGGGGTAAATGAGCAGTTCTTC
>TRBD1|TRBV7-9|TRBJ1-2|14|.
CASRPGTGYYGYTF
TGTGCCAGCAGGCCCGGGACAGGGTACTATGGCTACACCTTC
>.|TRBV5-4|TRBJ2-7|15|.
CASSTGRAGVTEQYF
TGTGCCAGCAGCACCGGGCGAGCAGGGGTTACCGAGCAGTACTTC
>.|TRBV18|TRBJ1-3|18|once
CASSPSREGTISGNTIYF
TGTGCCAGCTCACCAAGCCGAGAGGGAACAATCTCTGGAAACACCATATATTTT
>TRBD1|TRBV2|TRBJ1-5|14|.
CASSTDRGYQPQHF
TGTGCCAGCAGCACGGACAGGGGCTACCAGCCCCAGCATTTT
>TRBD1|TRBV27|TRBJ1-2|15|.
CASSSDRDRVYGYTF
TGTGCCAGCAGTTCAGATCGGGACAGGGTTTATGGCTACACCTTC
>.|TRBV5-4|TRBJ2-5|16|.
CASSLGEGGPGETQYF
TGTGCCAGCAGCTTGGGCGAGGGTGGGCCGGGAGAGACCCAGTACTTC
>.|TRBV7-7|TRBJ2-5|13|.
CASSAGARETQYF
TGTGCTAGCAGCGCGGGGGCCCGGGAGACCCAGTACTTC
>TRBD1|TRBV5-4|TRBJ1-6|17|.
CASSTLGQGGWNSPLHF
TGTGCCAGCAGTACCTTGGGACAGGGAGGTTGGAATTCACCCCTCCACTTT
>TRBD2|TRBV9|TRBJ2-3|18|once
CASSVEGSGGAGTDTQYF
TGTGCCAGCAGCGTAGAAGGCAGCGGGGGGGCAGGAACAGATACGCAGTATTTT
>TRBD2|TRBV5-1|TRBJ2-2|16|.
CASSPISGGNTGELFF
TGCGCCAGCAGCCCGATTAGCGGGGGGAACACCGGGGAGCTGTTTTTT
>TRBD1|TRBV5-5|TRBJ1-5|13|.
CASSAGQAQPQHF
TGTGCCAGCAGCGCCGGACAGGCTCAGCCCCAGCATTTT
>.|TRBV6-5|TRBJ2-1|15|.
CASSPPGHPYGEQFF
TGTGCCAGCAGCCCTCCGGGACACCCTTATGGTGAGCAGTTCTTC
>.|TRBV9|TRBJ2-7|13|.
CASSEGIGYEQYF
TGTGCCAGCAGCGAGGGGATCGGCTACGAGCAGTACTTC
>TRBD1|TRBV9|TRBJ1-2|13|.
CASRDRGDYGYTF
TGTGCCAGCCGGGACAGGGGTGACTATGGCTACACCTTC
>.|TRBV6-1|TRBJ2-1|16|.
CASSEDRTMTNNEQFF
TGTGCCAGCAGTGAAGACAGAACAATGACTAACAATGAGCAGTTCTTC
>.|TRBV19|TRBJ1-6|15|.
CASSPYRVRDSPLHF
TGTGCCAGTAGTCCTTACAGGGTTCGCGATTCACCCCTCCACTTT
>TRBD1|TRBV9|TRBJ1-5|17|once
CASSAGQGLDGNQPQHF
TGTGCCAGCAGCGCGGGACAGGGGTTAGATGGCAATCAGCCCCAGCATTTT
>.|TRBV5-6|TRBJ1-4|14|.
CASSPGRFNEKLFF
TGTGCCAGCAGCCCAGGGCGCTTTAATGAAAAACTGTTTTTT
>TRBD1|TRBV30|TRBJ1-4|19|.
CAWSVRGQGPKSTNEKLFF
TGTGCCTGGAGCGTACGAGGACAGGGCCCTAAATCAACTAATGAAAAACTGTTTTTT
>.|TRBV5-1|TRBJ2-5|14|.
CASSSPGGQKTQYF
TGCGCCAGCAGCTCCCCAGGCGGGCAAAAGACCCAGTACTTC
>.|TRBV6-6|TRBJ2-4|15|.
CASTEGGAEGNIQYF
TGTGCCAGCACCGAGGGGGGGGCGGAAGGAAACATTCAGTACTTC
>TRBD2|TRBV15|TRBJ2-2|18|.
CATSRDEGAGGPIGELFF
TGTGCCACCAGCAGAGATGAGGGAGCGGGGGGACCGATTGGGGAGCTGTTTTTT
>TRBD1|TRBV27|TRBJ1-2|13|.
CASSQGEGDGYTF
TGTGCCAGCAGCCAGGGGGAAGGAGATGGCTACACCTTC
>.|TRBV11-2|TRBJ1-6|16|many
CASSAMLRAANSPLHF
TGTGCCAGCAGCGCCATGCTCCGAGCGGCTAATTCACCCCTCCACTTT
>TRBD1|TRBV10-3|TRBJ1-2|13|.
CAISNDRGGGYTF
TGTGCCATCAGTAACGACAGGGGCGGAGGCTACACCTTC
>TRBD1|TRBV19|TRBJ1-2|13|few
CASSQTGGYGYTF
TGTGCCAGTAGTCAAACAGGGGGCTATGGCTACACCTTC
>.|TRBV7-9|TRBJ1-4|14|.
CASSLKGSEEKLFF
TGTGCCAGCAGTTTGAAAGGGAGCGAGGAAAAACTGTTTTTT
>.|TRBV19|TRBJ1-5|14|.
CASSDGYSNQPQHF
TGTGCCAGTAGTGACGGGTATAGCAATCAGCCCCAGCATTTT
>TRBD2|TRBV30|TRBJ2-3|19|.
CAWSVGGSGESSNTDTQYF
TGTGCCTGGAGTGTGGGGGGTAGCGGGGAGTCGTCGAACACAGATACGCAGTATTTT
>.|TRBV9|TRBJ2-5|14|.
CASSASTGQETQYF
TGTGCCAGCAGCGCTTCGACAGGTCAGGAGACCCAGTACTTC
>TRBD2|TRBV9|TRBJ2-1|16|.
CASSVGASGGASEQFF
TGTGCCAGCAGCGTAGGGGCTAGCGGGGGGGCTAGTGAGCAGTTCTTC
>.|TRBV27|TRBJ1-5|13|once
CASTSGSNQPQHF
TGTGCCAGCACCTCGGGGAGCAATCAGCCCCAGCATTTT
>.|TRBV25-1|TRBJ1-6|12|few
CASSEGSLPLHF
TGTGCCAGCAGTGAAGGGAGTCTACCCCTCCACTTT
>.|TRBV11-2|TRBJ2-3|15|.
CASSFRGASTDTQYF
TGTGCCAGCAGCTTCCGGGGGGCCAGCACAGATACGCAGTATTTT
>TRBD2|TRBV19|TRBJ2-1|21|.
CASSIGRVGLAGSRLYNEQFF
TGTGCCAGTAGTATTGGGAGAGTAGGACTAGCGGGGAGTCGTTTGTACAATGAGCAGTTCTTC
>TRBD1|TRBV7-9|TRBJ1-5|15|.
CASSATGQYNQPQHF
TGTGCCAGCAGCGCAACGGGACAGTACAATCAGCCCCAGCATTTT